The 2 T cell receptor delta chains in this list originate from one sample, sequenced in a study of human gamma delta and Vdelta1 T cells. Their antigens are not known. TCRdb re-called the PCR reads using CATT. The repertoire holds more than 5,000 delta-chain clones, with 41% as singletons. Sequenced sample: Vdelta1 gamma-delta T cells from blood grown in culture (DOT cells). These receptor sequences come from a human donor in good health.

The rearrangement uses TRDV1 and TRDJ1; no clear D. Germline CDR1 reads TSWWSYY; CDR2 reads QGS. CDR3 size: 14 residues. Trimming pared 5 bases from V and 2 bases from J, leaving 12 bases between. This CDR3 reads CALGKPSLTDKLIF. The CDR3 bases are TGTGCTCTTGGGAAACCCTCGTTGACCGATAAACTCATCTTT.

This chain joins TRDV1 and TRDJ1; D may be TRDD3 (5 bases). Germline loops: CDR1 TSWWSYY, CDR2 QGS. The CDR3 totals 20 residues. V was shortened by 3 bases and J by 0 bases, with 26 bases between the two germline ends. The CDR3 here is CALGDVSWGEGNLYTDKLIF. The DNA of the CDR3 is TGTGCTCTTGGGGATGTCTCTTGGGGTGAGGGTAATCTGTACACCGATAAACTCATCTTT.